The 2 T cell receptor beta chains below all came from one sample that was sequenced in a study of vaccination effects on CD4 cells after COVID-19. After expansion with viral peptide pools in the ViraFEST assay, antigen-specific CD4+ T cells were sequenced. The authors isolated CD4+ T cells after roughly eleven days of culture. Each participant received a vaccine that was either BNT162b2 or mRNA-1273, given as two doses. Data came from immunoSEQ multiplex PCR; TCRdb stores just in-frame clones and leaves some out. This sample yields 40,000 to 50,000 clones, of which around 74% are seen a single time; approximately 15% belongs to the top ten. Their antigens remain unidentified. Sequences were derived from CD4+ T cells from PBMCs cultured with HCoV-OC43 spike peptides, sampled after COVID-19 vaccination. The sample's subset: HCoV-OC43 spike overlapping peptide pool stimulation. Source of these receptors: a human donor who received a COVID-19 vaccine.

The chain uses TRBV27 and TRBJ2-1; no definite D call. CDR1 and CDR2 (germline): MNHEY, SMNVEV (reference sequence). The CDR3 contains 13 residues. The V end was cut by 3 bases, the J end by 8 bases, with 11 bases between. The CDR3 here is CASSFSGRDEQFF. CDR3 DNA: TGTGCCAGCAGTTTTAGTGGTCGGGATGAGCAGTTCTTC.

The J gene is TRBJ2-7, the V gene TRBV7-2; 10 bases map to TRBD2. The junction had 3 bases not matched to a gene; V was cut back by 4 bases and J by 3 bases. The CDR3 covers 14 residues. Germline CDR1 SGHTA, CDR2 FQGNSA. The CDR3 sequence is CASSSSGGGYEQYF. The CDR3 DNA reads as TGTGCCAGCAGCTCCAGCGGGGGGGGCTACGAGCAGTACTTC. The full variable domain, in which reference TRBV7-2 and TRBJ2-7 provide the parts outside the CDR3, is GAGVSQSPSNKVTEKGKDVELRCDPISGHTALYWYRQSLGQGLEFLIYFQGNSAPDKSGLPSDRFSAERTGGSVSTLTIQRTQQEDSAVYLCASSSSGGGYEQYFGPGTRLTVT.